This TCR beta chain was captured by sequencing in a study of blood T cell repertoires in COVID-19. Study overall: The United States, Italy and Spain supplied acute and convalescent COVID-19 samples. The cDNA or gDNA used as material had been derived from T cells, B-cell-depleted T cells, or PBMCs.

As originally analysed: Researchers report that nucleated cell counts were estimated from reference gene primer amplification. The method was immunoSEQ multiplex PCR; TCRdb's version includes in-frame clones alone and lacks a portion of them. V and J calls and clone size come straight from that table; D and trimming were deduced from the DNA. The sample lists more than 300,000 clones; 80% to 90% were seen once. The CDR3 is 18 amino acids. Germline V gene sequence: CDR1 SGHAT, CDR2 FQNNGV. J lost 10 bases, V lost 1 base, and 16 bases had no gene match. Enrolment of Seattle patients took place during active infection, and they were followed longitudinally. This clone came up a few times.

This clonotype originated in a woman in her forties or fifties with COVID-19, enrolled during active disease. Sequences were obtained from peripheral blood. This chain connects TRBV11-2 to TRBJ2-1; 10 nucleotides agree with TRBD2. The CDR3 DNA reads as TGTGCCAGCAGCTTAGCCCCCCTACTAGCGGGAAGGGGCTCGGAGCAGTTCTTC. Its translation is CASSLAPLLAGRGSEQFF.